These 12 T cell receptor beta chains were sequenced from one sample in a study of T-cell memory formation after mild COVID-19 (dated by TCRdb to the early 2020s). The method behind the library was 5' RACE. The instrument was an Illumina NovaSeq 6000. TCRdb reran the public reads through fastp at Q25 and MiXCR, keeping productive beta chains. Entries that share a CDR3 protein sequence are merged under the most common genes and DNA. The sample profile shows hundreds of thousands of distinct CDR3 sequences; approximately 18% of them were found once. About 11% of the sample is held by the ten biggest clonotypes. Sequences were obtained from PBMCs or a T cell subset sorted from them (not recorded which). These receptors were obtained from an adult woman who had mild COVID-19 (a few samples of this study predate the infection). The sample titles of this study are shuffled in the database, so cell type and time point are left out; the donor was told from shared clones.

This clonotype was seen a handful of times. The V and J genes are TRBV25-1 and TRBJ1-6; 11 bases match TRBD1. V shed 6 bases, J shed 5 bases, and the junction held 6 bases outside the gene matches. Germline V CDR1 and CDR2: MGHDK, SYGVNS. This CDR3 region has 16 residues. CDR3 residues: CASRLGTGGNNSPLHF. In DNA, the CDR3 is TGTGCCAGCAGGCTCGGGACAGGGGGTAATAATTCACCCCTCCACTTT.

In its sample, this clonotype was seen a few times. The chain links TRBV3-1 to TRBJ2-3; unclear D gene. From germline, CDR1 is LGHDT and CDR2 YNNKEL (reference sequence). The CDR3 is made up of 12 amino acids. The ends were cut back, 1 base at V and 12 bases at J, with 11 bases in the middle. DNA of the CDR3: TGTGCCAGCAGCCAAGTTGGCCAGTCTCAGTATTTT. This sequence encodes CASSQVGQSQYF.

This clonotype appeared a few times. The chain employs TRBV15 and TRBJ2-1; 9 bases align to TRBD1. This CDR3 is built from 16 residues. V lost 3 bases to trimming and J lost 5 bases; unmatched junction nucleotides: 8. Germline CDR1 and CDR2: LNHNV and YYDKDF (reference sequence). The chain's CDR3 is CATSSTPGQGDNEQFF. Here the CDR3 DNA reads TGTGCCACCAGCAGTACACCGGGACAGGGCGACAATGAGCAGTTCTTC.

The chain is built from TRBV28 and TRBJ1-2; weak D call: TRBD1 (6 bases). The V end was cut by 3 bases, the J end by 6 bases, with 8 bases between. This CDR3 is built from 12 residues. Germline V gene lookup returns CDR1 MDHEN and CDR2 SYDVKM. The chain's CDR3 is CASSLNRDGYTF. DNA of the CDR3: TGTGCCAGCAGTTTGAACAGGGATGGCTACACCTTC.

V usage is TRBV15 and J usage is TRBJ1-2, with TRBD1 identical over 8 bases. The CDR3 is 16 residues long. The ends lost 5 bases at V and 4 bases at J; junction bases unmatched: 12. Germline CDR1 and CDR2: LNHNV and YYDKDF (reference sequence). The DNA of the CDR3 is TGTGCCACCAGCGAGGACCGGGACAGGCAACTCTATGGCTACACCTTC. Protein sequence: CATSEDRDRQLYGYTF.

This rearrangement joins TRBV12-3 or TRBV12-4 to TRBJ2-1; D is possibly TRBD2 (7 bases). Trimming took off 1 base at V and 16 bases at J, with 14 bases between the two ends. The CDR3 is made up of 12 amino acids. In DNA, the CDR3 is TGTGCCAGCAGTTTAGGAGGGGGGGGCCACTTCTTC. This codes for CASSLGGGGHFF.

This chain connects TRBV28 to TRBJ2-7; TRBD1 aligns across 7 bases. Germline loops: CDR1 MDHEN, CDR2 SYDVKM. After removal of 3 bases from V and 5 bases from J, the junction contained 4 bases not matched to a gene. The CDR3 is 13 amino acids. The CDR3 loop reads CASSFLDRDEQYF. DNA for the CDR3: TGTGCCAGCAGTTTCCTTGACAGGGACGAGCAGTACTTC. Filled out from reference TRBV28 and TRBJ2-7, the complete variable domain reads DVKVTQSSRYLVKRTGEKVFLECVQDMDHENMFWYRQDPGLGLRLIYFSYDVKMKEKGDIPEGYSVSREKKERFSLILESASTNQTSMYLCASSFLDRDEQYFGPGTRLTVT.

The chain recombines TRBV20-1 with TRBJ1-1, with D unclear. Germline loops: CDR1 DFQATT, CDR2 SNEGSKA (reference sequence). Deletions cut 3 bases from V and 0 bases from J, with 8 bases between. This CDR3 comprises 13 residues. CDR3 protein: CSASRKMNTEAFF. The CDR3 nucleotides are TGCAGTGCTAGCCGAAAAATGAACACTGAAGCTTTCTTT.

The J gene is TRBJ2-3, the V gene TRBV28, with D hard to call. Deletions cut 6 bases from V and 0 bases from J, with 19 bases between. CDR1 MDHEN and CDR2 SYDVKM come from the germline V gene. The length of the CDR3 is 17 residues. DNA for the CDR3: TGTGCCAGCAGCCGCTCCGGGCTCACACCTAGCACAGATACGCAGTATTTT. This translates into CASSRSGLTPSTDTQYF.

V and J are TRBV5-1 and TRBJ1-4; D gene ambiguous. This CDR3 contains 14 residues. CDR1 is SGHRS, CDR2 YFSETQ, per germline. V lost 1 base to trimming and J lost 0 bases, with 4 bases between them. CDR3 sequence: CASSLMTTNEKLFF. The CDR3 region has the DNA TGCGCCAGCAGCTTGATGACAACTAATGAAAAACTGTTTTTT. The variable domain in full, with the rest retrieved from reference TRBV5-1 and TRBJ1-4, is KAGVTQTPRYLIKTRGQQVTLSCSPISGHRSVSWYQQTPGQGLQFLFEYFSETQRNKGNFPGRFSGRQFSNSRSEMNVSTLELGDSALYLCASSLMTTNEKLFFGSGTQLSVL.

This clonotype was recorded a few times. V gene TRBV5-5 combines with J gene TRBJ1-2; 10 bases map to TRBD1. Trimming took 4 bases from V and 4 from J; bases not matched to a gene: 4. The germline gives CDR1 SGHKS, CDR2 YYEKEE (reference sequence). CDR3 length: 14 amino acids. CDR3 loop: CASSDRGPFYGYTF. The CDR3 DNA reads TGTGCCAGCAGCGACAGGGGGCCTTTCTATGGCTACACCTTC.

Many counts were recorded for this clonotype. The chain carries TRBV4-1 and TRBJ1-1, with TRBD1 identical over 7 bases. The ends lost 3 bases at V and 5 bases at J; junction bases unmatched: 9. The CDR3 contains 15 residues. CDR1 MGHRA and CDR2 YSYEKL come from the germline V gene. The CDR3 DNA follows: TGCGCCAGCAGCCAGAGGGACAGCGATTGGACTGAAGCTTTCTTT. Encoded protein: CASSQRDSDWTEAFF.